Following are 22 T cell receptor beta chains from one sample sequenced in a study of blood T cell repertoires in COVID-19. Profiled with immunoSEQ multiplex PCR; TCRdb holds only in-frame clones, not every one. This sample yields a few hundred thousand clones, of which 70% to 90% are seen a single time; under 6% belongs to the top ten. The source material was PBMCs or T cells enriched from blood (not recorded which). Receptors were obtained from a woman in her 30s who had recovered from COVID-19.

This clone was found a few times. The J gene is TRBJ1-1, the V gene TRBV10-1, with TRBD1 matching 10 bases. Germline assignment: CDR1 WNHNN and CDR2 SYGVQD (reference sequence). The CDR3 is 14 residues long. V lost 4 bases, J lost 4 bases, and 3 bases stayed unmatched. Written as DNA, the CDR3 is TGCGCCAGCAGTGCGACAGGGGGCGTCACTGAAGCTTTCTTT. Its translation is CASSATGGVTEAFF.

The rearrangement links TRBV9 to TRBJ1-2; 10 bases are a match to TRBD1. The CDR3 contains 12 residues. J lost 5 bases, V lost 7 bases, and 2 bases had no gene match. CDR1 SGDLS and CDR2 YYNGEE come from the germline V gene. The CDR3 here is CASGDRGYGYTF. As DNA, the CDR3 is TGTGCCAGCGGGGACAGGGGATATGGCTACACCTTC.

This chain joins TRBV18 and TRBJ2-7; 8 bases agree with TRBD1. The CDR3 runs 15 residues. Germline assignment: CDR1 KGHSH and CDR2 LQKENI. The V segment lost 4 bases and the J segment 3 bases; nucleotides outside the gene matches: 8. DNA of the CDR3: TGTGCCAGCTCACTGAACGGACAGGGAATCTACGAGCAGTACTTC. Encoded protein: CASSLNGQGIYEQYF.

This chain uses TRBV18 with TRBJ1-3; D gene ambiguous. The germline CDR1 and CDR2 sequences are KGHSH and LQKENI. This CDR3 contains 18 residues. The V and J ends lost 1 base and 0 bases respectively, with 16 bases between them. The CDR3 protein is CASSPLPKDSSSGNTIYF. CDR3 nucleotides: TGTGCCAGCTCACCACTCCCCAAGGACTCAAGCTCTGGAAACACCATATATTTT.

The chain combines TRBV2 with TRBJ1-2; possibly TRBD1 for D (6 bases). This CDR3 is built from 13 residues. The germline V gene encodes CDR1 SNHLY and CDR2 FYNNEI. V was shortened by 6 bases and J by 6 bases, with 14 bases between the two germline ends. The CDR3 region is CASRNRDVNGYTF. The CDR3 region has the DNA TGTGCCAGCAGAAACAGGGATGTGAATGGCTACACCTTC.

This chain joins TRBV7-8 and TRBJ2-2; TRBD2 matches 10 bases. CDR1 SGHVS and CDR2 FQNEAQ come from the germline V gene. Trimming cost V 0 bases and J 0 bases; bases outside gene matches: 4. This CDR3 comprises 18 residues. The CDR3 sequence is CASSLAASGGTNTGELFF. As DNA, the CDR3 is TGTGCCAGCAGCTTAGCAGCTAGCGGGGGAACGAACACCGGGGAGCTGTTTTTT.

The genes are TRBV5-6 and TRBJ1-6, with D hard to call. Trimming shortened V by 4 bases and J by 1 base, and 15 bases separated the two germline ends. The CDR3 is 17 residues long. Germline CDR1 reads SGHDT; CDR2 reads YYEEEE. This chain's CDR3 is CASSERNRGSYNSPLHF. The CDR3 nucleotides read TGTGCCAGCAGCGAGCGAAATCGCGGGTCCTATAATTCACCCCTCCACTTT.

This chain connects TRBV7-9 to TRBJ2-1; 7 nucleotides agree with TRBD1. Germline V lookup: CDR1 SEHNR, CDR2 FQNEAQ (reference sequence). The CDR3 runs 17 residues. V shed 5 bases and J 0 bases; nucleotides not matched to a gene: 10. The CDR3 DNA sequence: TGTGCCAGCAGCACCCGACAGGGTAGGAGCTCCTACAATGAGCAGTTCTTC. Its translation is CASSTRQGRSSYNEQFF.

On this clone: Other nucleotide sequences in the sample specify the same CDR3. The CDR3 protein is CASSQVGQGGNTIYF. CDR3 in DNA: TGTGCCAGCAGCCAAGTAGGTCAGGGGGGAAACACCATATATTTT. The chain links TRBV3-1 (or the pseudogene TRBV3-2) to TRBJ1-3; weak D call: TRBD1 (6 bases). The CDR3 spans 15 residues. The germline gives CDR1 LGHDT, CDR2 YNNKEL (reference sequence). V gave up 1 base and J gave up 4 bases, with 11 bases separating them.

The J gene is TRBJ2-3, the V gene TRBV7-2, with 11 bases lining up with TRBD2. Germline V gives CDR1 SGHTA, CDR2 FQGNSA. CDR3 length equals 15 residues. Trimming took 4 bases from V and 1 from J; bases not matched to a gene: 1. CDR3 residues: CASSYSGGGTDTQYF. The CDR3 DNA reads as TGTGCCAGCAGCTATAGCGGGGGGGGCACAGATACGCAGTATTTT.

This chain connects TRBV13 to TRBJ2-7; 15 nucleotides agree with TRBD2. Germline values: CDR1 PRHDT, CDR2 FYEKMQ (reference sequence). With V trimmed by 7 bases and J by 6 bases, 7 bases remained unmatched. This CDR3 spans 15 amino acids. The CDR3 DNA is TGTGCCAGCAAGCTCGGGGGACTAGCGGGGGGCGAGCAGTACTTC. Encoded protein: CASKLGGLAGGEQYF.

V is TRBV2 and J is TRBJ1-4, with TRBD1 matching over 11 bases. The CDR3 is made up of 15 amino acids. Unmatched junction bases numbered 4, after V lost 5 bases and J lost 5 bases. CDR1 is SNHLY, CDR2 FYNNEI, per germline. The CDR3 loop is CASSPDRGLNEKLFF. The CDR3 coding sequence is TGTGCCAGCAGTCCGGACAGGGGGCTCAATGAAAAACTGTTTTTT.

The chain couples TRBV4-3 to TRBJ2-7, with a tentative D call TRBD1 (6 bases). CDR1 and CDR2 from the germline V gene are LGHNA and YSLEER. The CDR3 contains 16 residues. The V gene lost 0 bases and the J gene lost 3 bases, with 15 bases spanning the gap. CDR3: CASSQDPGTSSYEQYF. CDR3 DNA sequence: TGCGCCAGCAGCCAAGACCCGGGGACATCTAGCTACGAGCAGTACTTC.

The chain uses TRBV29-1 and TRBJ1-3, with 7 bases fitting TRBD1. The CDR3 is made up of 17 amino acids. The trim removed 0 bases at V and 0 bases at J, leaving 8 bases unmatched. Looked up from germline, CDR1 is SQVTM and CDR2 is ANQGSEA. CDR3 protein: CSVEDLGTVDSGNTIYF. CDR3 bases: TGCAGCGTTGAAGATCTGGGGACAGTAGACTCTGGAAACACCATATATTTT.

The rearrangement links TRBV10-3 to TRBJ1-6; TRBD1 might be the D (5 bases). V was trimmed by 2 bases and J by 10 bases, leaving 12 bases between them. The germline gives CDR1 ENHRY, CDR2 SYGVKD. The CDR3 has 14 amino acids. DNA for the CDR3: TGTGCCATCAGTGAGGAGGCGGGGGAGTCACCCCTCCACTTT. Protein: CAISEEAGESPLHF.

J is TRBJ1-1 and V is TRBV9, with D unresolved. The germline CDR1 and CDR2 sequences are SGDLS and YYNGEE. Trimming took off 4 bases at V and 0 bases at J, with 13 bases between the two ends. This CDR3 region has 15 residues. In DNA, the CDR3 is TGTGCCAGCAGCCCCCGGGGAGGGTTGAACACTGAAGCTTTCTTT. Protein: CASSPRGGLNTEAFF.

J is TRBJ1-2 and V is TRBV25-1, with 7 bases aligning to TRBD1. CDR1 is MGHDK, CDR2 SYGVNS, per germline. There are 14 residues in the CDR3. V was clipped by 8 bases and J by 2 bases; unmatched bases: 8. The CDR3 loop reads CASQRAGGNYGYTF. Written as DNA, the CDR3 is TGTGCCAGCCAGCGGGCAGGGGGAAACTATGGCTACACCTTC.

The chain links TRBV9 to TRBJ2-1; D is undetermined. Per the germline V gene, CDR1 is SGDLS and CDR2 is YYNGEE. This CDR3 has 14 residues. With 1 base removed from V and 7 bases from J, the gap between germline ends came to 12 bases. The CDR3 nucleotides are TGTGCCAGCAGCGTAACGGCAGGATCGAATGAGCAGTTCTTC. Translating it yields CASSVTAGSNEQFF. Complete variable domain (other parts from reference TRBV9 and TRBJ2-1): DSGVTQTPKHLITATGQRVTLRCSPRSGDLSVYWYQQSLDQGLQFLIQYYNGEERAKGNILERFSAQQFPDLHSELNLSSLELGDSALYFCASSVTAGSNEQFFGPGTRLTVL.

This clone was detected a few times. The genes are TRBV30 and TRBJ1-5; the D gene is possibly TRBD1 (6 bases). Trimming shortened V by 0 bases and J by 6 bases, and 15 bases separated the two germline ends. Looked up from germline, CDR1 is GTSNPN and CDR2 is SVGIG (reference sequence). The CDR3 extends over 15 amino acids. For the CDR3, the DNA is TGTGCCTGGAGTGTACGGGCACAACAGGGTCAGCCCCAGCATTTT. This codes for CAWSVRAQQGQPQHF. The full variable domain, its missing parts supplied by reference TRBV30 and TRBJ1-5, is SQTIHQWPATLVQPVGSPLSLECTVEGTSNPNLYWYRQAAGRGLQLLFYSVGIGQISSEVPQNLSASRPQDRQFILSSKKLLLSDSGFYLCAWSVRAQQGQPQHFGDGTRLSIL.

This clone has more than one count but fewer than ten. The chain recombines TRBV11-1 with TRBJ1-3, with D tentatively TRBD1 (5 bases). The CDR3 has 15 amino acids. Trimming shortened V by 4 bases and J by 0 bases, and 10 bases separated the two germline ends. CDR1 SGHAT and CDR2 FQDESV come from the germline V gene (reference sequence). The CDR3 nucleotides read TGTGCCAGCAGCTCGAGGACATTCTCTGGAAACACCATATATTTT. It translates to CASSSRTFSGNTIYF.

The chain employs TRBV4-1 and TRBJ1-4, with TRBD1 matching 9 bases. Losses at the gene ends were 0 bases for V and 8 bases for J; bases not matched to a gene: 7. The CDR3 is 16 amino acids. Germline CDR1 reads MGHRA; CDR2 reads YSYEKL. The CDR3 DNA follows: TGCGCCAGCAGCCAAGATAGGGGACAGGGAAAAGAAAAACTGTTTTTT. Translation gives CASSQDRGQGKEKLFF.

CDR3 DNA: TGCAGCGTAAACAAGAACACTGAAGCTTTCTTT. Protein: CSVNKNTEAFF. The V and J genes are TRBV29-1 and TRBJ1-1, with D hard to call. Germline-derived CDR1 and CDR2 are SQVTM and ANQGSEA. This CDR3 is built from 11 residues. V dropped 6 bases and J dropped 1 base, with 6 bases sitting between them.